This passage covers 7 T cell receptor beta chains from one sample sequenced in a study of long-term antiretroviral therapy in people with HIV. Samples were assayed with immunoSEQ v3.0 at survey level. The assay was immunoSEQ multiplex PCR, and TCRdb's table has in-frame clones only and misses some. Of some 40,000 clones in the sample, 65% to 90% were seen once. This specimen consisted of unsorted PBMCs, obtained 1.5 years after starting antiretroviral therapy. The receptors stem from a man younger than 35 with HIV.

The chain is built from TRBV5-4 and TRBJ1-1; 7 nucleotides match TRBD1. The CDR3 covers 14 residues. Germline CDR1 SGHNT, CDR2 YYREEE (reference sequence). J was trimmed by 5 bases and V by 4 bases; bases with no gene match: 8. CDR3 coding DNA: TGTGCCAGCAGCATGCCAGGGGGTGGGACTGAAGCTTTCTTT. Protein sequence: CASSMPGGGTEAFF.

The chain joins TRBV5-6 to TRBJ1-2; TRBD1 matches 9 bases. Germline CDR1 is SGHDT and CDR2 is YYEEEE. The CDR3 is 14 amino acids. V gave up 4 bases and J gave up 11 bases; unmatched junction bases: 12. As DNA, the CDR3 is TGTGCCAGCAGCCCGGGACAGGGTCTATGGTGGTACACCTTC. Amino acid sequence: CASSPGQGLWWYTF.

This chain uses TRBV28 with TRBJ2-2, with D unresolved. Germline CDR1 reads MDHEN; CDR2 reads SYDVKM. V lost 3 bases and J 6 bases, leaving 5 bases between the germline ends. This CDR3 comprises 12 residues. The CDR3 DNA reads TGTGCCAGCAGTTTGCAAGCCGGGGAGCTGTTTTTT. It specifies CASSLQAGELFF.

The genes are TRBV7-9 and TRBJ2-6; D is possibly TRBD1 (7 bases). The V and J ends lost 2 bases and 1 base respectively, with 15 bases between them. Germline CDR1 and CDR2: SEHNR and FQNEAQ (reference sequence). The CDR3 loop spans 18 amino acids. CDR3 amino acids: CASSLFAGGRSGANVLTF. The CDR3 nucleotides are TGTGCCAGCAGCTTATTTGCAGGGGGGAGATCTGGGGCCAACGTCCTGACTTTC.

The J gene is TRBJ2-2, the V gene TRBV9, with 10 bases that match TRBD2. The CDR3 sequence is 17 residues long. The V gene end was trimmed by 0 bases and the J gene end by 7 bases; junction bases not matched to a gene: 9. Germline assignment: CDR1 SGDLS and CDR2 YYNGEE. CDR3 region: CASSVVSSGSVIGELFF. The DNA for the CDR3 is TGTGCCAGCAGCGTAGTTTCTAGCGGGAGCGTGATCGGGGAGCTGTTTTTT.

The chain combines TRBV5-4 with TRBJ1-1, with 7 nucleotides matching TRBD1. The V gene's germline CDR1 is SGHNT and CDR2 YYREEE (reference sequence). The CDR3 runs to 12 residues. V lost 4 bases to trimming and J lost 8 bases; unmatched junction nucleotides: 5. For the CDR3, the DNA is TGTGCCAGCAGCGAAAGGGACAGAGAAGCTTTCTTT. It is translated as CASSERDREAFF. The full variable domain, completed using reference TRBV5-4 and TRBJ1-1, is ETGVTQSPTHLIKTRGQQVTLRCSSQSGHNTVSWYQQALGQGPQFIFQYYREEENGRGNFPPRFSGLQFPNYSSELNVNALELDDSALYLCASSERDREAFFGQGTRLTVV.

The chain has TRBV7-9 and TRBJ2-7; D is unclear. The CDR3 is 13 residues long. Per the germline V gene, CDR1 is SEHNR and CDR2 is FQNEAQ (reference sequence). V was pared by 8 bases and J by 1 base, with 12 bases between. This chain's CDR3 is CASRIHSSYEQYF. CDR3 in DNA: TGTGCCAGCCGAATCCACAGTTCCTACGAGCAGTACTTC.